The 13 T cell receptor beta chains reported below all come from one sample, sequenced in a study of cytotoxic CD8 clonotypes in ibrutinib-treated CLL. Clones were read by immunoSEQ multiplex PCR, and TCRdb kept only the in-frame ones, dropping some. The repertoire consists of 150,000 or so clones, with roughly 77% occurring once and the leading ten covering about 1.9%. This specimen was PBMCs, taken after 12 months of ibrutinib treatment. Receptors originate from a human donor with chronic lymphocytic leukemia.

V is TRBV29-1 and J is TRBJ1-5, with TRBD1 matching over 10 bases. The germline gives CDR1 SQVTM, CDR2 ANQGSEA. J gave up 5 bases and V 6 bases, and 7 bases lay outside the gene matches. The CDR3 has 14 residues. CDR3 amino acids: CSVSTGTGDQPQHF. The CDR3 nucleotides are TGCAGCGTATCTACCGGGACAGGGGATCAGCCCCAGCATTTT. The full variable domain, its missing parts supplied by reference TRBV29-1 and TRBJ1-5, is SAVISQKPSRDICQRGTSLTIQCQVDSQVTMMFWYRQQPGQSLTLIATANQGSEATYESGFVIDKFPISRPNLTFSTLTVSNMSPEDSSIYLCSVSTGTGDQPQHFGDGTRLSIL.

The chain has TRBV9 and TRBJ1-2, with a tentative D call TRBD1 (5 bases). V lost 4 bases and J lost 4, with 17 bases in between. This CDR3 is 15 amino acids long. CDR1 and CDR2 (germline): SGDLS, YYNGEE. CDR3 region: CASSQGTARIYGYTF. The CDR3 coding sequence is TGTGCCAGCAGCCAAGGGACCGCCCGAATCTATGGCTACACCTTC. The variable domain in full, with the rest retrieved from reference TRBV9 and TRBJ1-2, is DSGVTQTPKHLITATGQRVTLRCSPRSGDLSVYWYQQSLDQGLQFLIQYYNGEERAKGNILERFSAQQFPDLHSELNLSSLELGDSALYFCASSQGTARIYGYTFGSGTRLTVV.

V is TRBV27 and J is TRBJ2-3, with D unclear. The germline V and J ends were trimmed by 2 bases and 2 bases, with 11 bases remaining between them. There are 15 residues in the CDR3. Germline V CDR1 and CDR2: MNHEY, SMNVEV (reference sequence). The CDR3 sequence: CASSLRPGSTDTQYF. The CDR3 nucleotides read TGTGCCAGCAGTTTACGCCCCGGGTCCACAGATACGCAGTATTTT.

The chain employs TRBV11-3 and TRBJ1-6, with a weak D call TRBD1 (5 bases). This CDR3 spans 13 amino acids. V lost 8 bases and J 10 bases, leaving 15 bases between the germline ends. Germline V gene data show CDR1 as SGHNT and CDR2 as YENEEA. CDR3 coding DNA: TGTGCCAGCGAAGCCGGGGGTTGGTCACCCCTCCACTTT. Its protein product is CASEAGGWSPLHF.

The chain is built from TRBV12-2 and TRBJ1-1. TRBV12-2 is an annotated pseudogene. This CDR3 contains 16 residues. The CDR3 loop is CASRLGHWGGNTEAFF. CDR3 coding DNA: TGTGCAAGTCGCTTAGGTCACTGGGGGGGAAACACTGAAGCTTTCTTT.

This chain connects TRBV19 to TRBJ1-5; D is unresolved. The V gene lost 5 bases and the J gene lost 8 bases, with 22 bases spanning the gap. There are 16 residues in the CDR3. Germline V CDR1 and CDR2: LNHDA, SQIVND (reference sequence). The CDR3 nucleotides read TGTGCCAGTAGTGAACGACACTACACCAAAAGTGAGCCCCAGCATTTT. Its protein is CASSERHYTKSEPQHF.

This rearrangement joins TRBV18 to TRBJ2-5, with D uncertain. The CDR3 is 15 amino acids. The ends were cut back, 0 bases at V and 5 bases at J, with 13 bases in the middle. The germline CDR1 and CDR2 sequences are KGHSH and LQKENI. CDR3 nucleotide sequence: TGTGCCAGCTCACCACCAGGGTGGGTCGTGGAGACCCAGTACTTC. Encoded protein: CASSPPGWVVETQYF.

The V gene is TRBV6-4, the J gene TRBJ2-1; D possibly corresponds to TRBD2 (5 bases). This CDR3 comprises 13 residues. The germline V and J ends were trimmed by 1 base and 9 bases, with 10 bases remaining between them. Germline CDR1 is MRHNA and CDR2 is SNTAGT. The CDR3 DNA reads TGTGCCAGCAGTGACTATGGCGGGCTTGAGCAGTTCTTC. Its protein is CASSDYGGLEQFF.

Regarding this clone: Other DNA sequences within the sample encode an identical CDR3. The rearrangement joins TRBV19 to TRBJ1-5; D gene uncertain. Per germline, CDR1 LNHDA and CDR2 SQIVND (reference sequence). V was pared by 3 bases and J by 2 bases, with 2 bases between. The length of the CDR3 is 12 residues. The CDR3 reads CASSIGNQPQHF. The CDR3 DNA sequence: TGTGCCAGTAGTATCGGCAATCAGCCCCAGCATTTT.

This rearrangement joins TRBV27 to TRBJ1-1, with D possibly matching TRBD1 (5 bases). CDR1 MNHEY and CDR2 SMNVEV come from the germline V gene (reference sequence). This CDR3 has 14 amino acids. V lost 2 bases and J lost 3, with 10 bases in between. The CDR3 spells CASSLVGAYTEAFF. CDR3 DNA sequence: TGTGCCAGCAGTTTAGTAGGGGCGTACACTGAAGCTTTCTTT.

The chain employs TRBV5-1 and TRBJ2-1; 7 bases agree with TRBD1. The CDR3 is made up of 12 amino acids. The germline CDR1 and CDR2 sequences are SGHRS and YFSETQ. After removal of 2 bases from V and 7 bases from J, the junction contained 0 bases not matched to a gene. This chain's CDR3 is CASSLQGNEQFF. DNA of the CDR3: TGCGCCAGCAGCTTACAGGGGAATGAGCAGTTCTTC.

The gene calls are TRBV6-1 and TRBJ1-1; maybe TRBD1 (5 bases). CDR1 is MNHNS and CDR2 is SASEGT in the germline V gene. CDR3 size: 14 residues. The V end lost 10 bases, the J end lost 5 bases, and 20 bases lay between the germline ends. For the CDR3, the DNA is TGTGCCACTGCCTCCCTCGGGGCGGGGACTGAAGCTTTCTTT. It is translated as CATASLGAGTEAFF.

The V gene is TRBV19, the J gene TRBJ2-2; the match to TRBD2 covers 8 bases. CDR1 LNHDA and CDR2 SQIVND come from the germline V gene (reference sequence). V lost 3 bases to trimming and J lost 4 bases; unmatched junction nucleotides: 10. This CDR3 is 17 amino acids long. CDR3 amino acids: CASSILAGPGGTGELFF. In nucleotides, the CDR3 is TGTGCCAGTAGTATCCTAGCGGGCCCCGGGGGCACCGGGGAGCTGTTTTTT.